This TCR beta chain was profiled in a study of T cell responses to AZD1222 COVID-19 vaccine. The table came from immunoSEQ multiplex PCR; TCRdb's copy has only in-frame clones and leaves some out. The sample records 30,000 to 35,000 clones, over 75% being singletons. The CDR3 has 14 amino acids. V was pared by 1 base and J by 2 bases, with 8 bases between. CDR1 and CDR2 from the germline V gene are LGHDT and YNNKEL (reference sequence). The material sequenced was peripheral blood, taken 28 days after the second AZD1222 dose. The chain couples TRBV3-1 (or the pseudogene TRBV3-2) to TRBJ1-1; tentative D call: TRBD1 (6 bases). The receptor's source is an adult who received the AZD1222 COVID-19 vaccine. The CDR3 spells CASSQVDSNTEAFF. The CDR3 DNA is TGTGCCAGCAGCCAAGTGGACAGTAACACTGAAGCTTTCTTT.